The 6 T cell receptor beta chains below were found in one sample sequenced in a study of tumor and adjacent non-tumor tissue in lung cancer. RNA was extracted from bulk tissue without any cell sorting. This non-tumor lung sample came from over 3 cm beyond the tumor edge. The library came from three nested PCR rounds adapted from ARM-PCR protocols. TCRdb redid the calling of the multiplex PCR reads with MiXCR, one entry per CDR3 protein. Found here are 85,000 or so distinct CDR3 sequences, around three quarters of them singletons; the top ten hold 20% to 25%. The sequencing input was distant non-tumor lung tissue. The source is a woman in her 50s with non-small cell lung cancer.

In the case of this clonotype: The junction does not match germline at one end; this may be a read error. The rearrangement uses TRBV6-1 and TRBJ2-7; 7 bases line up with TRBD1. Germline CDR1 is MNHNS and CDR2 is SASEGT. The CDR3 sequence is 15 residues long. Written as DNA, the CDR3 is TGTGGCAGCACACTCCTACGAGACAGGGTTTACAAGCAGTACTTC. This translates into CGSTLLRDRVYKQYF.

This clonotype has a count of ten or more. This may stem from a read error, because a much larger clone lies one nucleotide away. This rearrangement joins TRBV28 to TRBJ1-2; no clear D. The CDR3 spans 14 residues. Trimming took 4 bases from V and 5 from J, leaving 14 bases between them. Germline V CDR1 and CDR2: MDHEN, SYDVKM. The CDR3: CASSSGLVGYGYTF. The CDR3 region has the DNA TGTGCCAGCAGTTCAGGTCTAGTAGGGTATGGCTACACCTTC.

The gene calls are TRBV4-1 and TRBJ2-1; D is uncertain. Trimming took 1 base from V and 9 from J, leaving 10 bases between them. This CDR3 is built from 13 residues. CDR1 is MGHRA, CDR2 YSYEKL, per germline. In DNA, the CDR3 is TGCGCCAGCAGCCAAGCTGTACGCACTGAGCAGTTCTTC. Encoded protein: CASSQAVRTEQFF.

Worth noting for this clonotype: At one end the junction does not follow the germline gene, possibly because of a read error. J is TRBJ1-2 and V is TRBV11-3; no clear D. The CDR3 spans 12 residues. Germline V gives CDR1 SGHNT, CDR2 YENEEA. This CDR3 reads CATKTGCYGYIF. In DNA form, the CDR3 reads TGTGCCACCAAGACGGGTTGCTACGGCTACATCTTT.

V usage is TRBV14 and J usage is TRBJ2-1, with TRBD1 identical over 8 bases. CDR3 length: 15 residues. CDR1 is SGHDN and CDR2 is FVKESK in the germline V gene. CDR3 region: CTSSPRQGSGNEQFF. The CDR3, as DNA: TGTACTAGCAGCCCCCGACAGGGGTCCGGCAATGAGCAGTTCTTC. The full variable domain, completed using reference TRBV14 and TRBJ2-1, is EAGVTQFPSHSVIEKGQTVTLRCDPISGHDNLYWYRRVMGKEIKFLLHFVKESKQDESGMPNNRFLAERTGGTYSTLKVQPAELEDSGVYFCTSSPRQGSGNEQFFGPGTRLTVL.

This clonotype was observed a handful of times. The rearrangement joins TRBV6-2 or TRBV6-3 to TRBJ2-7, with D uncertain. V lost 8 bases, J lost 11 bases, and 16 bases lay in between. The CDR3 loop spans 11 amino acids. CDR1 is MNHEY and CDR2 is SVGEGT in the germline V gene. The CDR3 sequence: CASLVQRVKYF. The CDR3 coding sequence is TGTGCCAGCCTGGTCCAGAGAGTCAAGTACTTC.